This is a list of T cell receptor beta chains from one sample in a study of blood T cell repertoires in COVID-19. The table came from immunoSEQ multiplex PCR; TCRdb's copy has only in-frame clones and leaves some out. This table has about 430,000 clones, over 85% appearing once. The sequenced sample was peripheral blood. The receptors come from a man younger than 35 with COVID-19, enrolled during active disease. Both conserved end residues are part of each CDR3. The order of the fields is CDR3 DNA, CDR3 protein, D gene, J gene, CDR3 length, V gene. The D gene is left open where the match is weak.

TGCGCCAGCAGCCCCGGGACACGAGGGGACACCATATATTTT,CASSPGTRGDTIYF,-,TRBJ1-3,14,TRBV5-1
TGTGCCAGCCGACTAGTGAGCGCGGCGTACAATGAGCAGTTCTTC,CASRLVSAAYNEQFF,-,TRBJ2-1,15,TRBV6-5
TGTGCCAGCTCAGCGCTTCCGGGACAGGGGGAGTTCGAGCAGTACTTC,CASSALPGQGEFEQYF,TRBD1,TRBJ2-7,16,TRBV18
TGTGCCAGCAGCTTGTTCGGGGAGACTGGGGCCAACGTCCTGACTTTC,CASSLFGETGANVLTF,-,TRBJ2-6,16,TRBV5-6
TGTGCCAGCAGCTTAGAATTTTTATACAATGAGCAGTTCTTC,CASSLEFLYNEQFF,-,TRBJ2-1,14,TRBV7-9
TGTGCTAGTGGTTTGGTACCAAGGACACGCACCGAAAAACTGTTTTTT,CASGLVPRTRTEKLFF,-,TRBJ1-4,16,TRBV12-5
TGTGCCAGCAGCTTAGGGCTAGCGGCAGAGCAGTTCTTC,CASSLGLAAEQFF,TRBD2,TRBJ2-1,13,TRBV11-2
TGTGCCTGGAGCGAGGATGGGACAGGGCGGTACGAGCAGTACTTC,CAWSEDGTGRYEQYF,TRBD1,TRBJ2-7,15,TRBV30
TGTGCCAGCAATCGACTCCCCGAGACAGGCGGCTACACCTTC,CASNRLPETGGYTF,-,TRBJ1-2,14,TRBV2
TGTGCCAGCAGCCAAGATTTCGGGGGGAGGCAAAACATTCAGTACTTC,CASSQDFGGRQNIQYF,TRBD2,TRBJ2-4,16,TRBV3-1/TRBV3-2
TGTGCCAGCAGCCGGACAGGGAGAGAGACCCAGTACTTC,CASSRTGRETQYF,TRBD1,TRBJ2-5,13,TRBV5-5